This T cell receptor (beta chain) is from a study of T-cell reconstitution after alpha-beta-depleted transplantation in children. A library of TCRbeta sequences, prepared with unique molecular identifiers, was generated. MiXCR, run by TCRdb on the PCR reads, gives a single entry per CDR3 protein. The repertoire consists of about 640,000 distinct CDR3 sequences, with roughly 15% occurring once and the leading ten covering approximately 1.1%. This CDR3 comprises 13 residues. V was shortened by 4 bases and J by 7 bases, with 11 bases between the two germline ends. The gene calls are TRBV12-3 or TRBV12-4 and TRBJ1-5; D is uncertain. The source of this sequence is a human donor who donated a stem cell graft to a child with acute myeloid leukemia. The sequences come from PBMCs from the stem cell graft donor, collected from the stem cell graft. The CDR3 protein is CASSSVGSQPQHF. In DNA form, the CDR3 reads TGTGCCAGCAGTTCGGTAGGGTCACAGCCCCAGCATTTT.